This TCR beta chain was sequenced for a study of blood T cell repertoires in COVID-19. Authors' methods: How many nucleated cells were present was estimated from reference gene primer amplification. Using immunoSEQ multiplex PCR, the repertoire was profiled, and TCRdb retains in-frame clones only, with some absent. V, J and clone size reflect that table, while D and trimming were determined from the DNA. The profile covers 150,000 or so clones, with around 80% appearing a single time and over 10% taken by the ten largest. This CDR3 is 12 amino acids long. Trimming shortened V by 3 bases and J by 10 bases, and 10 bases separated the two germline ends. Germline V lookup: CDR1 LGHNA, CDR2 YNFKEQ.

This sequence joins TRBV4-2 and TRBJ2-1; D is ambiguous. The material sequenced was peripheral blood. This TCR was sampled from a man between 60 and 75 years old with active or convalescent COVID-19. The CDR3 protein is CASSQALGEQFF. The DNA of the CDR3 is TGTGCCAGCAGCCAGGCCCTCGGGGAGCAGTTCTTC.